One sample yielded the 14 T cell receptor beta chains listed below, sequenced in a study of T cells after yellow fever vaccination. TCRdb reprocessed the 5' RACE reads with MiXCR, giving one entry per CDR3 protein. The table lists 450,000 to 600,000 distinct CDR3 sequences, around 16% of them singletons. The sample consisted of PBMCs, taken 5 days after the first yellow fever vaccination. Receptors were obtained from a young man who received the YFV17D yellow fever vaccine.

The CDR3 region is CASSLNSLTGETQYF. Written as DNA, the CDR3 is TGTGCCAGCAGCTTAAACAGCCTTACCGGAGAGACCCAGTACTTC. The chain couples TRBV7-3 to TRBJ2-5; D is unclear. Germline CDR1 reads SGHTA; CDR2 reads FQGTGA. V was pared by 1 base and J by 4 bases, with 13 bases between. The CDR3 runs to 15 residues.

This clonotype has more than one count but fewer than ten. CDR3 protein: CASSYSLNTEAFF. The CDR3 region has the DNA TGTGCCAGCAGTTACTCATTGAACACTGAAGCTTTCTTT. The J gene is TRBJ1-1, the V gene TRBV6-2 or TRBV6-3; D not certain. Germline CDR1 is MNHEY and CDR2 is SVGEGT. The CDR3 is 13 amino acids. V lost 0 bases and J lost 0, with 2 bases in between.

This clonotype has a handful of counts. The chain employs TRBV6-2 or TRBV6-3 and TRBJ1-5; D uncertain. In germline, CDR1 is MNHEY, CDR2 SVGEGT. The V end lost 8 bases, the J end lost 0 bases, and 11 bases lay between the germline ends. CDR3 length: 14 residues. CDR3 in DNA: TGTGCCAGCGCCGATGGAGGTAGCAATCAGCCCCAGCATTTT. Encoded protein: CASADGGSNQPQHF.

This clonotype was seen a few times. This chain links TRBV5-6 with TRBJ1-2; D is uncertain. Trimming took 3 bases from V and 4 from J, leaving 13 bases between them. CDR1 is SGHDT and CDR2 is YYEEEE in the germline V gene. This CDR3 comprises 14 residues. CDR3: CASSYEEELYGYTF. The DNA of the CDR3 is TGTGCCAGCAGCTATGAGGAGGAGCTCTATGGCTACACCTTC.

The genes are TRBV23-1 and TRBJ2-3; D might be TRBD1 (5 bases). TRBV23-1 is sorted into the ORF group, with uncertain function. The CDR3 runs 16 residues. V was trimmed by 0 bases and J by 5 bases, leaving 15 bases between them. Here the CDR3 DNA reads TGCGCCAGCAGTCAATCGGGAAGGGGCGCAGGAGATACGCAGTATTTT. This sequence encodes CASSQSGRGAGDTQYF.

In its sample, this clonotype was seen a few times. This chain joins TRBV7-9 and TRBJ2-3; 7 bases are shared with TRBD2. Per germline, CDR1 SEHNR and CDR2 FQNEAQ (reference sequence). CDR3 length: 17 amino acids. The J segment lost 1 base and the V segment lost 5 bases, leaving 12 bases of the junction unmatched. Here the CDR3 DNA reads TGTGCCAGCAGCCCAAACCGGGGGGTGGCGGGCACAGATACGCAGTATTTT. Translating it yields CASSPNRGVAGTDTQYF.

The J gene is TRBJ2-3, the V gene TRBV12-3 or TRBV12-4; unclear D gene. V shed 1 base and J shed 6 bases, with 8 bases lying between them. CDR3 length: 13 amino acids. In DNA, the CDR3 is TGTGCCAGCAGTTTAGATCCCTTTGATACGCAGTATTTT. Its translation: CASSLDPFDTQYF.

The rearrangement links TRBV24-1 to TRBJ2-1; a possible D gene is TRBD1 (6 bases). The CDR3 is made up of 14 amino acids. The V and J ends lost 6 bases and 5 bases respectively, with 13 bases between them. The germline V gene encodes CDR1 KGHDR and CDR2 SFDVKD. Here the CDR3 DNA reads TGTGCCACCAGTCCAGGGGAGAAGAACAATGAGCAGTTCTTC. It yields the protein CATSPGEKNNEQFF.

A few counts support this clonotype. The chain carries TRBV7-2 and TRBJ1-6; 7 bases map to TRBD1. J was trimmed by 5 bases and V by 5 bases; bases with no gene match: 6. This CDR3 is built from 15 residues. Germline V gene lookup returns CDR1 SGHTA and CDR2 FQGNSA. CDR3 protein: CASSPQGRDNSPLHF. In DNA form, the CDR3 reads TGTGCCAGCAGCCCACAGGGGCGGGATAATTCACCCCTCCACTTT.

V and J are TRBV15 and TRBJ1-2; 8 bases are shared with TRBD1. The CDR3 runs 15 residues. Trimming removed 1 base from V and 2 bases from J; junction bases left unmatched: 3. Germline V gene sequence: CDR1 LNHNV, CDR2 YYDKDF (reference sequence). The CDR3 DNA reads TGTGCCACCAGCAGAGGGGACAGGTGGAACTATGGCTACACCTTC. Its translation is CATSRGDRWNYGYTF.

This clonotype was counted a few times. The DNA for the CDR3 is TGCGCCAGCAGCTCGGGACCGCCGAACACTGAAGCTTTCTTT. Its protein product is CASSSGPPNTEAFF. This chain links TRBV5-1 with TRBJ1-1, with a tentative D call TRBD1 (5 bases). Germline CDR1 and CDR2: SGHRS and YFSETQ. The CDR3 consists of 14 residues. V lost 3 bases and J 1 base, leaving 10 bases between the germline ends.

The chain combines TRBV4-1 with TRBJ2-7; 8 bases are a match to TRBD2. Germline V CDR1 and CDR2: MGHRA, YSYEKL. J lost 5 bases, V lost 1 base, and 10 bases had no gene match. The CDR3 has 16 residues. The CDR3, as DNA: TGCGCCAGCAGCCAAGGTTGGGCGGGGGGATCCGACGAGCAGTACTTC. Translating it yields CASSQGWAGGSDEQYF.

This clonotype was detected a few times. V gene TRBV10-3 combines with J gene TRBJ2-7; D is unresolved. This CDR3 has 13 residues. Germline V gene data show CDR1 as ENHRY and CDR2 as SYGVKD. V was shortened by 2 bases and J by 4 bases, with 9 bases between the two germline ends. CDR3: CAISEPGFYEQYF. CDR3 nucleotides: TGTGCCATCAGTGAGCCCGGGTTTTACGAGCAGTACTTC.

This clonotype has a handful of counts. The chain carries TRBV5-4 and TRBJ2-1; the match to TRBD2 covers 13 bases. Germline V gene lookup returns CDR1 SGHNT and CDR2 YYREEE (reference sequence). This CDR3 is 19 amino acids long. The trim removed 3 bases at V and 0 bases at J, leaving 9 bases unmatched. The CDR3: CASSYPGLAGPDSYNEQFF. The CDR3, as DNA: TGTGCCAGCAGCTACCCGGGACTAGCGGGGCCCGACTCCTACAATGAGCAGTTCTTC.